This record concerns one T cell receptor (beta chain) sequence. The antigen remains unidentified. This entry comes from a study of cytomegalovirus exposure and HLA in healthy donors. 13 Jbeta primers and 60 Vbeta primers were used for the PCR. Here immunoSEQ multiplex PCR was the method, and the copy in TCRdb shows in-frame clones only, minus some. Its table records just over 200,000 clones. J gave up 0 bases and V 4 bases, and 5 bases lay outside the gene matches. The CDR3 totals 16 residues. Germline V gene data show CDR1 as SNHLY and CDR2 as FYNNEI. Broader study findings: DRB1 had the most TCR associations and HLA-C the fewest, a later analysis found, with rates varying by HLA locus. It was shown in a later analysis that HLA-associated TCR beta chains were more clonally expanded than other, equally common chains. Being productive about 90% or about 30% of the time was typical of most TCR beta V segments in an earlier analysis. The authors later linked a missense DCLRE1C variant to TCR beta V- and J-gene trimming.

Material for sequencing was PBMCs. This rearrangement joins TRBV2 to TRBJ1-4, with 7 bases that match TRBD1. The clonotype originates from a girl aged 2 to 10 in good health and CMV-seropositive. CDR3 residues: CASSVDRPATNEKLFF. CDR3 sequence (DNA): TGTGCCAGCAGTGTGGACAGGCCAGCAACTAATGAAAAACTGTTTTTT.